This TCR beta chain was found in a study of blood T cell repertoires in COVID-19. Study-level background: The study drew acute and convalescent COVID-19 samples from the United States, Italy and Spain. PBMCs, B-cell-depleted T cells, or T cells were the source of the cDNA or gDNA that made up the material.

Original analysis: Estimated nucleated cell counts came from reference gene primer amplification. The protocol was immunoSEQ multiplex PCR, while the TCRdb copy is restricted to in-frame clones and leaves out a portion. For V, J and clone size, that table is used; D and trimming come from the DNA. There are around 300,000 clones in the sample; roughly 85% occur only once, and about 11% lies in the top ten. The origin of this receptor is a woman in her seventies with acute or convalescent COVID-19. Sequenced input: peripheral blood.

DNA of the CDR3: TGTGCCAGCACCTCGGACAGGGGCTATGGCTACACCTTC. This codes for CASTSDRGYGYTF. The rearrangement joins TRBV28 to TRBJ1-2; 9 bases fit TRBD1. This CDR3 region has 13 residues. V lost 7 bases to trimming and J lost 4 bases; unmatched junction nucleotides: 4. CDR1 is MDHEN, CDR2 SYDVKM, per germline.